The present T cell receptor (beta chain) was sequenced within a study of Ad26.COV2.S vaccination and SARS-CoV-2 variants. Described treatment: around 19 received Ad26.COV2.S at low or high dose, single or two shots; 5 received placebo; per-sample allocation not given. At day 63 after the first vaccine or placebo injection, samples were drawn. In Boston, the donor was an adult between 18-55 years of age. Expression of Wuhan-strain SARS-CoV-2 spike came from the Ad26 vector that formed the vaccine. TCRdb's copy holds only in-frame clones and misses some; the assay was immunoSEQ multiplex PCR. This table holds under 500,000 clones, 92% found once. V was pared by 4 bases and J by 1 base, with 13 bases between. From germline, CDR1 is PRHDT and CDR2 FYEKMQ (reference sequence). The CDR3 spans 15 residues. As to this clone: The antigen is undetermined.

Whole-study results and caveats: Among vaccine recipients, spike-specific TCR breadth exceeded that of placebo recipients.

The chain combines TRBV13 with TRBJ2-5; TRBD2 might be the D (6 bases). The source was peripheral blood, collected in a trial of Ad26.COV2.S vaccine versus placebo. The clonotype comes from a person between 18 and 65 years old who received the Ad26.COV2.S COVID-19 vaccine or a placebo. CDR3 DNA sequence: TGTGCCAGCAGCTCCCTTAGCGGAGGCCAAGAGACCCAGTACTTC. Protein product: CASSSLSGGQETQYF. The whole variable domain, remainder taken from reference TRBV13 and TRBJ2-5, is AAGVIQSPRHLIKEKRETATLKCYPIPRHDTVYWYQQGPGQDPQFLISFYEKMQSDKGSIPDRFSAQQFSDYHSELNMSSLELGDSALYFCASSSLSGGQETQYFGPGTRLLVL.